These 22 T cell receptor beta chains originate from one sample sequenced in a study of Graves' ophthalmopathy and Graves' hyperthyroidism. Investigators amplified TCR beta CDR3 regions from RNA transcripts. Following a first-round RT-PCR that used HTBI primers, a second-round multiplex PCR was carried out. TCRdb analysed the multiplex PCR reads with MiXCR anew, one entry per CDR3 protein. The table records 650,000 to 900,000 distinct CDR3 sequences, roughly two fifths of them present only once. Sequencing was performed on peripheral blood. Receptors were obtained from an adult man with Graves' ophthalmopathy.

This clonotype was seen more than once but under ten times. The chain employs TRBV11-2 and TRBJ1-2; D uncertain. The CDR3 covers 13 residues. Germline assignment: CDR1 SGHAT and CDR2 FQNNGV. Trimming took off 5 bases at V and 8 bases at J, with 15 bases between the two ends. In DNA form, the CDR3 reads TGTGCCAGCAGCCCGGGAGAGGCCCAAGGCTACACCTTC. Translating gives CASSPGEAQGYTF. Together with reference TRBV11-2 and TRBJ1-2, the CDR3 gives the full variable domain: EAGVAQSPRYKIIEKRQSVAFWCNPISGHATLYWYQQILGQGPKLLIQFQNNGVVDDSQLPKDRFSAERLKGVDSTLKIQPAKLEDSAVYLCASSPGEAQGYTFGSGTRLTVV.

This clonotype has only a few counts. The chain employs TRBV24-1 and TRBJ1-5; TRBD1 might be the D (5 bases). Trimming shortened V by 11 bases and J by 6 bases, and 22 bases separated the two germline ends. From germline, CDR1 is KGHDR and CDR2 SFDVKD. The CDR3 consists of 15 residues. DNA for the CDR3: TGTGCCAGCAGCCGAGGGACGGTCTCGGGTCAGCCCCAGCATTTT. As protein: CASSRGTVSGQPQHF.

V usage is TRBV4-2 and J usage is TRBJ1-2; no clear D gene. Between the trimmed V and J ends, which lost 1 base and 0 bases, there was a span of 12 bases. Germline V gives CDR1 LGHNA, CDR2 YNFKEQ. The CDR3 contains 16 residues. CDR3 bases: TGTGCCAGCAGCCAAGGAACATTCATTTCTAACTATGGCTACACCTTC. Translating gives CASSQGTFISNYGYTF.

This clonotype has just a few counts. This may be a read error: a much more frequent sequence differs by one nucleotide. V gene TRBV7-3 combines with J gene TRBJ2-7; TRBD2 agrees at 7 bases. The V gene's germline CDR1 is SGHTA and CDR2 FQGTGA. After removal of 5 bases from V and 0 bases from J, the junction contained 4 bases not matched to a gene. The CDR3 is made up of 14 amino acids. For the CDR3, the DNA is TGTGCCAGCAGCAAACGGGACTACTCCTACGAGCAGTACTTC. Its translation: CASSKRDYSYEQYF.

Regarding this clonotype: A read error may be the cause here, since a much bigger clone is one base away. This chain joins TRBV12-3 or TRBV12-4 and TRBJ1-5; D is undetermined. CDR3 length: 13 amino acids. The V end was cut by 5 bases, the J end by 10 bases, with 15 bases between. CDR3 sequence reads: CASSVDQAHPQHF. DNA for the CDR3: TGTGCCAGCAGTGTGGATCAGGCTCACCCCCAGCATTTT.

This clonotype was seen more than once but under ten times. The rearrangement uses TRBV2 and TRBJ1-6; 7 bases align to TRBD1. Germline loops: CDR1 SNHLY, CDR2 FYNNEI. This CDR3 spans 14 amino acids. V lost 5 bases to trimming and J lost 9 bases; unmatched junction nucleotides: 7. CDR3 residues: CASSLPGGRSPLHF. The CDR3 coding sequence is TGTGCCAGCAGTTTACCAGGGGGACGTTCACCCCTCCACTTT.

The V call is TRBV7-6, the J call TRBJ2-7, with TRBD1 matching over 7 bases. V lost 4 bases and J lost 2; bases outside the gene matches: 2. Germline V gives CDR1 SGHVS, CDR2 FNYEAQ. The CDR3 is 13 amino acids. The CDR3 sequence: CASSWGTAYEQYF. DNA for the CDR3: TGTGCCAGCAGCTGGGGGACAGCCTACGAGCAGTACTTC.

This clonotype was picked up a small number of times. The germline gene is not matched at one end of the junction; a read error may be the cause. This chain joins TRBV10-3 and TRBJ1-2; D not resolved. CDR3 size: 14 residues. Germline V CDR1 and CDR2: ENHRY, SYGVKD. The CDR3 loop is CASSAQTDYYGYTF. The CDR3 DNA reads TGTGCCAGCAGTGCACAAACAGACTACTATGGCTACACCTTC.

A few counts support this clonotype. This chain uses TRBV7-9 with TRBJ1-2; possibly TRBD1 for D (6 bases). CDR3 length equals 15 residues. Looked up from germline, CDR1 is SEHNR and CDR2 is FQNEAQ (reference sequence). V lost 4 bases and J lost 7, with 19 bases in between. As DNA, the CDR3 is TGTGCCAGCAGCTCCGACCGGGACATTATGGGTGGCTACACCTTC. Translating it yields CASSSDRDIMGGYTF.

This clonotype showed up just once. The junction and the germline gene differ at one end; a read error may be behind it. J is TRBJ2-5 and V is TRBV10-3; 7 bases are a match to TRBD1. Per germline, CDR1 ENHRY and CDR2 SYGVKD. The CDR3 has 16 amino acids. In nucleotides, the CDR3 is TGTGCCAGCAGTTTACGGACATGGACAGGAAAAGAGACCCAGTACTTC. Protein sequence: CASSLRTWTGKETQYF.

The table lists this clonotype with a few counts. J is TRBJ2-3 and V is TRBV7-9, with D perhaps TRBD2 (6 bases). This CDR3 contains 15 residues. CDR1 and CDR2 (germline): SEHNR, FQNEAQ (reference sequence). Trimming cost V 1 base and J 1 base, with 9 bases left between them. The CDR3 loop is CASSLGLVGTDTQYF. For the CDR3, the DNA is TGTGCCAGCAGCTTAGGACTAGTCGGCACAGATACGCAGTATTTT.

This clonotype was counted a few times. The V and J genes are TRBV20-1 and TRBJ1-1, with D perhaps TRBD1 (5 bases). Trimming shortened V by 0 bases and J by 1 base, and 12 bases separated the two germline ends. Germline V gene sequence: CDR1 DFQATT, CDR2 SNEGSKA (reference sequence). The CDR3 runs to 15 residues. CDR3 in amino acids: CSARDAGKGNTEAFF. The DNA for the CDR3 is TGCAGTGCTAGAGATGCAGGGAAAGGGAACACTGAAGCTTTCTTT.

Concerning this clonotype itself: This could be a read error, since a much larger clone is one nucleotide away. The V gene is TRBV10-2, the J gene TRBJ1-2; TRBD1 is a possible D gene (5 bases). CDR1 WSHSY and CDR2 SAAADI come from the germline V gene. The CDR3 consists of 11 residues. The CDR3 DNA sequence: TGTGCCAACAGTTGGGGGGATGGCTACACCTTC. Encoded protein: CANSWGDGYTF.

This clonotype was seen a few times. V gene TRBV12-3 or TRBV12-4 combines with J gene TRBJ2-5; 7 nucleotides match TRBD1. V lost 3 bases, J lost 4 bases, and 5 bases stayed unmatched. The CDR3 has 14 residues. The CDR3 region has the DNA TGTGCCAGCAGTTTCCAGGGGGACGCAGAGACCCAGTACTTC. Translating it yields CASSFQGDAETQYF.

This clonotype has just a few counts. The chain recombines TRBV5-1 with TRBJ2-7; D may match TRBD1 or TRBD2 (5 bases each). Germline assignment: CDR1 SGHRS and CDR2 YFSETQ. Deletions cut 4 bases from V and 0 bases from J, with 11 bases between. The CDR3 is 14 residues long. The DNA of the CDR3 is TGCGCCAGCAGCCGAGAAGGGACCTCCTACGAGCAGTACTTC. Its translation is CASSREGTSYEQYF.

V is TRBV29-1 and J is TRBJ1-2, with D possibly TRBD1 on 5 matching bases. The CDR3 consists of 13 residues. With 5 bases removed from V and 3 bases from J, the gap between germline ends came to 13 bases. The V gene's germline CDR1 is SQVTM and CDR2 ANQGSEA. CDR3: CSVRSGFDYGYTF. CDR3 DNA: TGCAGCGTTAGGTCAGGGTTTGACTATGGCTACACCTTC.

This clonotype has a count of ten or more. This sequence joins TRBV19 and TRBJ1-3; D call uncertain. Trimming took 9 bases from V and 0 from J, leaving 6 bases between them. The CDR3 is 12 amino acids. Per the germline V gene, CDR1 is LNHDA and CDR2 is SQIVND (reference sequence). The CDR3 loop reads CASRSSGNTIYF. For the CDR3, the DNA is TGTGCCAGCCGAAGCTCTGGAAACACCATATATTTT.

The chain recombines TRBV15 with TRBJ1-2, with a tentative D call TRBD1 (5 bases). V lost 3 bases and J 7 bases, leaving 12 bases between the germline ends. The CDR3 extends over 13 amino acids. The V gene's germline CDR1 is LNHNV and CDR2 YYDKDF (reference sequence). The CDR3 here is CATSSGQGGGYTF. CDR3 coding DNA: TGTGCCACCAGCAGCGGGCAGGGAGGTGGCTACACCTTC.

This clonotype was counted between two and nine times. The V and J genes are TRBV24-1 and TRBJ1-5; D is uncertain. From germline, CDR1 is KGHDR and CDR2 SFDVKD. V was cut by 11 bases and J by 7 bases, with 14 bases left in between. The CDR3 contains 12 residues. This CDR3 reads CASSSKGQPQHF. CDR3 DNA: TGTGCCAGCAGCTCCAAGGGCCAGCCCCAGCATTTT.

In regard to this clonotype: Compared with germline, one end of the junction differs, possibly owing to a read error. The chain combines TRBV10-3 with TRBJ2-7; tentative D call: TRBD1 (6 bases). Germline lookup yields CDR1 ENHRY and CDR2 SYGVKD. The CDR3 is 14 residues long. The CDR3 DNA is TGTGCCAGCAGTTATCAGGGACAAAACTACGAGCAGTACTTC. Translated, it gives CASSYQGQNYEQYF.

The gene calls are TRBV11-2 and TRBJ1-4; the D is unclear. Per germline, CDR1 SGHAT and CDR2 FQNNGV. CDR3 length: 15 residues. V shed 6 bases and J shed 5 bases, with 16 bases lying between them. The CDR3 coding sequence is TGTGCCAGCAGAGAACGGTCCCGTACCAATGAAAAACTGTTTTTT. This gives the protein CASRERSRTNEKLFF.

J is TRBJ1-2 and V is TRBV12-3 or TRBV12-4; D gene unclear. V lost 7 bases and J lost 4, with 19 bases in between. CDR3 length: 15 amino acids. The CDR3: CASNLESGRSYGYTF. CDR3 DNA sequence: TGTGCCAGCAACCTCGAATCCGGGCGTTCCTATGGCTACACCTTC.